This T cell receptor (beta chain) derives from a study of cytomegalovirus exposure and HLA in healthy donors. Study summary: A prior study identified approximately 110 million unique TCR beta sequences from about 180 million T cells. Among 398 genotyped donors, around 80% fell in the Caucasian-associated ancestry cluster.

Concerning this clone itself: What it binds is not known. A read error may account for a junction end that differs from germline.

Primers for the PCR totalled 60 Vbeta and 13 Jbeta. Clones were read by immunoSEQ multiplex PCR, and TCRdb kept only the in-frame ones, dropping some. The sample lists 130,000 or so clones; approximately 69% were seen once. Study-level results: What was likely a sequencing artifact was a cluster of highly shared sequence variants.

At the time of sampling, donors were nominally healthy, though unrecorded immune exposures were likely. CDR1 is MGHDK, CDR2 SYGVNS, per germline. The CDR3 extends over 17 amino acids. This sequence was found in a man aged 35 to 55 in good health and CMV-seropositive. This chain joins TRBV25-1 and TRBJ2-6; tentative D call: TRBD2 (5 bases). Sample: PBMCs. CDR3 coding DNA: TGTGCCGGCAGTGACATAGCGCCCGGCTCTGGGGCCAACGTCCTGACTTTC. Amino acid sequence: CAGSDIAPGSGANVLTF.